Below are 7 T cell receptor beta chains sequenced from a single sample in a study of vaccination and CD4 T cells after COVID-19. Cultured CD4+ T-cell DNA underwent Oncomine TCR Beta short-read sequencing. One entry per CDR3 protein results from TCRdb running MiXCR on the PCR reads. The sample yields more than 20,000 distinct CDR3 sequences, roughly half seen once. Described treatment: roughly 10-day PBMC culture with coronavirus spike peptide pools or control peptides (ViraFEST assay). These TCRs' antigens remain unknown. Sequenced: CD4+ T cells from blood, cultured in vitro. These receptors were collected from a human donor who had recovered from COVID-19.

The chain couples TRBV4-1 to TRBJ2-7, with 11 bases aligning to TRBD1. This CDR3 comprises 16 residues. V lost 3 bases, J lost 4 bases, and 8 bases stayed unmatched. The germline V gene encodes CDR1 MGHRA and CDR2 YSYEKL. CDR3: CASSHGQGARDYEQYF. The DNA for the CDR3 is TGCGCCAGCAGCCATGGACAGGGGGCGCGTGATTACGAGCAGTACTTC.

This clonotype has only a few counts. The chain recombines TRBV7-8 with TRBJ1-5; 9 bases are shared with TRBD1. The germline V gene encodes CDR1 SGHVS and CDR2 FQNEAQ. This CDR3 contains 16 residues. The trim removed 3 bases at V and 2 bases at J, leaving 5 bases unmatched. The CDR3 here is CASSFYRGHGNQPQHF. CDR3 DNA: TGTGCCAGCAGCTTTTACAGGGGGCACGGCAATCAGCCCCAGCATTTT.

The chain links TRBV7-2 to TRBJ2-7, with no clear D. V lost 1 base to trimming and J lost 3 bases, with 13 bases between them. The CDR3 spans 15 residues. Germline CDR1 is SGHTA and CDR2 is FQGNSA. CDR3 residues: CASSLVRSPNYEQYF. As DNA, the CDR3 is TGTGCCAGCAGCTTAGTTCGATCACCGAACTACGAGCAGTACTTC.

This chain connects TRBV11-2 to TRBJ2-1; 7 bases map to TRBD1. V lost 3 bases to trimming and J lost 10 bases; unmatched junction nucleotides: 9. The CDR3 has 14 residues. Germline lookup yields CDR1 SGHAT and CDR2 FQNNGV. The CDR3 loop is CASSFATGRYEQFF. In DNA, the CDR3 is TGTGCCAGCAGCTTCGCGACAGGGCGGTACGAGCAGTTCTTC. Drawing the rest from reference TRBV11-2 and TRBJ2-1, the complete variable domain is EAGVAQSPRYKIIEKRQSVAFWCNPISGHATLYWYQQILGQGPKLLIQFQNNGVVDDSQLPKDRFSAERLKGVDSTLKIQPAKLEDSAVYLCASSFATGRYEQFFGPGTRLTVL.

V and J are TRBV20-1 and TRBJ1-2; D gene uncertain. The germline CDR1 and CDR2 sequences are DFQATT and SNEGSKA (reference sequence). V was pared by 6 bases and J by 4 bases, with 15 bases between. The CDR3 extends over 13 amino acids. CDR3 amino acids: CSAETPAPYGYTF. The CDR3 DNA reads as TGCAGTGCCGAAACACCAGCCCCCTATGGCTACACCTTC.

V gene TRBV24-1 combines with J gene TRBJ2-3, with TRBD1 matching 9 bases. The CDR3 has 15 residues. Looked up from germline, CDR1 is KGHDR and CDR2 is SFDVKD. V dropped 4 bases and J dropped 3; count of bases not matched to a gene: 4. The CDR3: CATSDLGQGTDTQYF. The CDR3 DNA sequence: TGTGCCACCAGTGACCTGGGACAGGGAACAGATACGCAGTATTTT.

This clonotype has just one count. V usage is TRBV20-1 and J usage is TRBJ2-2, with 12 bases aligning to TRBD1. The V segment lost 3 bases and the J segment 3 bases; nucleotides outside the gene matches: 5. Germline CDR1 is DFQATT and CDR2 is SNEGSKA (reference sequence). The CDR3 length is 16 residues. CDR3 sequence (DNA): TGCAGTGCTAGTAAGGGACAGGGGGCACACACCGGGGAGCTGTTTTTT. Protein sequence: CSASKGQGAHTGELFF.